The clone carrying this T cell receptor beta chain was observed a single time. The target antigen is unknown. Assay: immunoSEQ multiplex PCR; the TCRdb copy retains only in-frame clones and omits some. In the table there are approximately 31,000 clones, about nine tenths of which are singletons. The record originates from a study of T cells in localized non-small cell lung cancer. Overall study results and limits: Highest T cell clonality was seen in uninvolved adjacent lung, surpassing that measured in tumor.

The TCR comes from a male donor at least 60 years old with stage III lung adenocarcinoma. Here the sequenced sample was peripheral blood, taken before any cancer treatment.

CDR3 bases: TGCGCCAGCAGCTTGCAGGACAGTAACTATGGCTACACCTTC. It specifies CASSLQDSNYGYTF. The chain has TRBV5-1 and TRBJ1-2; weak D call: TRBD1 (6 bases). Trimming cost V 1 base and J 1 base, with 8 bases left between them. CDR1 is SGHRS, CDR2 YFSETQ, per germline. This CDR3 region has 14 residues.